The rows below give T cell receptor beta chains drawn from one sample of a study of cytomegalovirus exposure and HLA in healthy donors. The repertoire was sequenced with immunoSEQ multiplex PCR; TCRdb's copy has only in-frame clones and lacks some. The sample has 150,000 to 200,000 clones, 84% seen once; the top ten hold about 0.25%. The sample consisted of PBMCs. These receptors all come from a boy aged 5-17 years in good health and CMV-seronegative. CDR3s include the opening cysteine and the closing phenylalanine or tryptophan. A D gene is named only where the DNA matches it firmly. Only some rows state a clone size, as once, few, many or a class for expanded clones.

clone_size j_call d_call v_call cdr3_aa
few TRBJ1-4 TRBD1 TRBV6-1 CASSDGQGRHEKLFF
NA TRBJ2-2 TRBD2 TRBV5-8 CASRLAGGTGELFF
NA TRBJ2-7 TRBD1 TRBV4-1 CASSQDLTGAFDEQYF
NA TRBJ1-1 NA TRBV4-2 CASSQTGNTEAFF
NA TRBJ2-7 TRBD1 TRBV29-1 CSVEEARPDDRGFAYEQYF
NA TRBJ2-1 TRBD2 TRBV7-9 CASRSLAGANYNEQFF
few TRBJ1-2 NA TRBV5-1 CASSSEYYGYTF
NA TRBJ1-1 NA TRBV5-1 CASRGGRSDTEAFF
NA TRBJ2-5 TRBD2 TRBV6-5 CASSYSIIAGVETQYF
few TRBJ1-5 NA TRBV5-1 CASSLGVGGSNQPQHF
NA TRBJ2-1 NA TRBV4-3 CASSQRFAEFEANEQFF
NA TRBJ2-7 TRBD1 TRBV6-1 CASWGTGHEQYF
NA TRBJ1-3 NA TRBV4-1 CASSRVGRGAGNTIYF
NA TRBJ1-4 NA TRBV4-3 CASSQSSRGEKLFF
NA TRBJ1-3 TRBD1 TRBV9 CASSVDRGKSGNTIYF
NA TRBJ2-3 TRBD1 TRBV5-6 CASSLGGTGPDTQYF
NA TRBJ2-7 NA TRBV30 CAWSRGTYEQYF
NA TRBJ2-5 TRBD2 TRBV28 CASKVVREGGETQYF
NA TRBJ1-2 NA TRBV18 CASSPKGTTVVYGYTF
NA TRBJ1-4 TRBD1 TRBV7-2 CASSFDRGNEKLFF
NA TRBJ2-5 TRBD2 TRBV7-6 CASSSGGARVGETQYF
NA TRBJ1-5 TRBD1 TRBV5-1 CASSQGTDNQPQHF
NA TRBJ2-7 TRBD2 TRBV30 CAWSLGRDEQYF
once TRBJ1-2 NA TRBV2 CASTEGGGKYGYTF
NA TRBJ2-1 TRBD1 TRBV7-7 CASSLDRGSYNEQFF
NA TRBJ2-1 NA TRBV9 CASSGPSRGWQFF
NA TRBJ2-5 NA TRBV6-6 CASSRLGSVQETQYF
NA TRBJ1-2 NA TRBV5-1 CASRVDTSYGYTF
NA TRBJ1-6 NA TRBV7-2 CASSLAAGSNNSPLHF
NA TRBJ2-3 NA TRBV2 CASRSGRGVSSTDTQYF
NA TRBJ2-3 NA TRBV2 CASSEALVQGADTQYF
NA TRBJ1-1 TRBD1 TRBV5-1 CASSLDGTLDRGSTEAFF
NA TRBJ2-2 NA TRBV7-9 CASSLGRLGTGELFF
NA TRBJ1-5 NA TRBV5-8 CASSFFRVANQPQHF
NA TRBJ2-5 NA TRBV29-1 CSVPGGLRETQYF
few TRBJ2-2 NA TRBV5-6 CASSWEIREGNTGELFF
NA TRBJ2-1 NA TRBV7-9 CASSLLGSSSYNEQFF
NA TRBJ2-5 TRBD2 TRBV30 CAWFPGLAGVGETQYF
NA TRBJ2-6 TRBD1 TRBV7-9 CASSLRTGISSGANVLTF
NA TRBJ2-3 NA TRBV9 CASSVAAGTTDTQYF
few TRBJ2-6 NA TRBV7-8 CASSLVLGSGANVLTF
NA TRBJ1-4 NA TRBV10-3 CAISAVRDEKLFF
NA TRBJ1-1 NA TRBV2 CASSSGGNTEAFF